These 7 T cell receptor beta chains originate from one sample sequenced in a study of T-cell memory formation after mild COVID-19. TCRdb used MiXCR to reprocess the 5' RACE reads, holding one entry per CDR3 protein. The table shows hundreds of thousands of distinct CDR3 sequences, with 23% occurring only once. Sequenced: PBMCs or a T cell subset sorted from them (not recorded which). The receptors come from an adult woman who had mild COVID-19 (a few samples of this study predate the infection). Cell type and time point are not known.

The rearrangement links TRBV4-2 to TRBJ1-1, with a weak D call TRBD1 (5 bases). Germline assignment: CDR1 LGHNA and CDR2 YNFKEQ. CDR3 length equals 16 residues. With 4 bases removed from V and 1 base from J, the gap between germline ends came to 16 bases. The CDR3 DNA reads TGTGCCAGCAGCCGAGATTGGGGGATTAGGAACACTGAAGCTTTCTTT. Protein product: CASSRDWGIRNTEAFF.

This clonotype came up a few times. This sequence joins TRBV19 and TRBJ2-7; 8 bases agree with TRBD2. The germline gives CDR1 LNHDA, CDR2 SQIVND (reference sequence). J gave up 3 bases and V 1 base, and 2 bases lay outside the gene matches. This CDR3 is built from 14 residues. Here the CDR3 DNA reads TGTGCCAGTAGTATAGGGCTAGCGGGCTACGAGCAGTACTTC. As protein: CASSIGLAGYEQYF.

This clonotype was observed a single time. This chain connects TRBV5-1 to TRBJ1-6; 9 bases agree with TRBD1. J gave up 8 bases and V 4 bases, and 7 bases lay outside the gene matches. Germline V gives CDR1 SGHRS, CDR2 YFSETQ. The CDR3 consists of 15 residues. Written as DNA, the CDR3 is TGCGCCAGCAGCCCGGGGACAGGGTTGGATTCACCCCTCCACTTT. Protein: CASSPGTGLDSPLHF.

The V gene is TRBV7-8, the J gene TRBJ2-6; D is possibly TRBD1 or TRBD2 (6 bases each). The CDR3 loop spans 19 amino acids. V lost 5 bases and J lost 0, with 20 bases in between. Per germline, CDR1 SGHVS and CDR2 FQNEAQ. DNA for the CDR3: TGTGCCAGCAGCGCCCACGGGGGCTTCCACCCCTCTGGGGCCAACGTCCTGACTTTC. Translation: CASSAHGGFHPSGANVLTF.

This clonotype was found a few times. The V and J genes are TRBV7-9 and TRBJ2-7; TRBD2 is a possible D gene (6 bases). This CDR3 spans 16 amino acids. CDR1 is SEHNR and CDR2 is FQNEAQ in the germline V gene (reference sequence). V lost 5 bases and J lost 3, with 20 bases in between. In DNA, the CDR3 is TGTGCCAGCAGCCACAGTATTGTCGGGGGATTCTACGAGCAGTACTTC. This gives the protein CASSHSIVGGFYEQYF.

This chain links TRBV6-2 or TRBV6-3 with TRBJ2-1; the D gene is possibly TRBD1 (6 bases). Trimming pared 6 bases from V and 14 bases from J, leaving 17 bases between. The CDR3 extends over 12 amino acids. Germline assignment: CDR1 MNHEY and CDR2 SVGEGT. The CDR3 nucleotides are TGTGCCAGCAGGGACAGCCTTTCGAATGAGTTCTTC. Amino acid sequence: CASRDSLSNEFF.

This clonotype was detected many times. The rearrangement uses TRBV5-6 and TRBJ2-7, with TRBD2 matching over 7 bases. CDR3 length: 13 residues. CDR1 and CDR2 (germline): SGHDT, YYEEEE. V shed 1 base and J 3 bases; nucleotides not matched to a gene: 1. In DNA, the CDR3 is TGTGCCAGCAGCTTGTGGGAGGGCTACGAGCAGTACTTC. Translated, it gives CASSLWEGYEQYF.